The 30 T cell receptor beta chains below come from one sample, sequenced in a study of blood T cell repertoires in COVID-19. The table came from immunoSEQ multiplex PCR; TCRdb's copy has only in-frame clones and leaves some out. The sample lists a few hundred thousand clones, around nine tenths occurring once. Material: peripheral blood. These receptor sequences come from a man aged 55 to 69 with acute or convalescent COVID-19.

This chain connects TRBV7-9 to TRBJ1-6; 10 bases align to TRBD1. Trimming took 4 bases from V and 7 from J; bases not matched to a gene: 4. The CDR3 covers 15 residues. Germline CDR1 reads SEHNR; CDR2 reads FQNEAQ (reference sequence). The CDR3 spells CASSSGTGANSPLHF. CDR3 nucleotides: TGTGCCAGCAGCTCCGGGACAGGGGCGAATTCACCCCTCCACTTT.

The gene calls are TRBV4-2 and TRBJ1-6; maybe TRBD1 (5 bases). CDR3 length: 17 amino acids. Germline V gives CDR1 LGHNA, CDR2 YNFKEQ. Trimming cost V 1 base and J 9 bases, with 19 bases left between them. The CDR3, as DNA: TGTGCCAGCAGCCAAGGGGGGACTCCTTCCGGGGGTTCACCCCTCCACTTT. It is translated as CASSQGGTPSGGSPLHF.

The chain links TRBV11-3 to TRBJ2-3, with 11 positions matching TRBD2. With 4 bases clipped from V and 6 bases from J, the junction kept 6 bases outside the gene matches. Germline values: CDR1 SGHNT, CDR2 YENEEA. The CDR3 length is 15 residues. The CDR3 sequence: CASSSYSGGVDTQYF. The CDR3 region has the DNA TGTGCCAGCAGCTCCTATAGCGGGGGGGTGGATACGCAGTATTTT.

This chain links TRBV16 with TRBJ1-4; maybe TRBD1 (5 bases). Germline V gene sequence: CDR1 KGHSY, CDR2 FQNENV. This CDR3 spans 17 amino acids. Trimming removed 1 base at V and 8 bases at J, with 20 bases between. CDR3: CASSQFSPSGAGEKLFF. DNA for the CDR3: TGTGCCAGCAGCCAATTTAGCCCCAGTGGGGCCGGGGAAAAACTGTTTTTT.

The genes are TRBV6-5 and TRBJ1-2; 9 nucleotides match TRBD1. The CDR3 consists of 15 residues. Germline V gene sequence: CDR1 MNHEY, CDR2 SVGAGI. With V trimmed by 6 bases and J by 7 bases, 12 bases remained unmatched. This CDR3 reads CASSLPGQGSGGYTF. CDR3 coding DNA: TGTGCCAGCAGCTTACCGGGACAGGGATCGGGTGGCTACACCTTC.

Here the CDR3 reads CASSLPGQRDSPLHF. The CDR3 DNA sequence: TGTGCCAGCAGTCTCCCTGGGCAGAGGGATTCACCCCTCCACTTT. V and J are TRBV28 and TRBJ1-6; D unclear. The CDR3 consists of 15 residues. Trimming stripped 5 bases from V and 8 bases from J, with 16 bases between. Germline V gene data show CDR1 as MDHEN and CDR2 as SYDVKM.

The chain couples TRBV18 to TRBJ2-3; D possibly corresponds to TRBD1 (6 bases). This CDR3 region has 16 residues. V gave up 2 bases and J gave up 0 bases, with 12 bases separating them. Germline CDR1 and CDR2: KGHSH and LQKENI. The CDR3 reads CASSPTYRASTDTQYF. CDR3 nucleotide sequence: TGTGCCAGCTCACCAACGTACAGGGCTAGCACAGATACGCAGTATTTT.

J is TRBJ2-1 and V is TRBV29-1; possibly TRBD2 for D (6 bases). The CDR3 totals 14 residues. The V gene's germline CDR1 is SQVTM and CDR2 ANQGSEA. V was trimmed by 6 bases and J by 0 bases, leaving 12 bases between them. CDR3 in DNA: TGCAGCGTAAAACGGGGGAGCTCCTACAATGAGCAGTTCTTC. Translated: CSVKRGSSYNEQFF.

This clone was seen a few times. The chain has TRBV18 and TRBJ2-2, with D perhaps TRBD2 (6 bases). The CDR3 runs 15 residues. Germline CDR1 KGHSH, CDR2 LQKENI. V was shortened by 3 bases and J by 3 bases, with 11 bases between the two germline ends. The CDR3 sequence: CASSPSQRDTGELFF. In nucleotides, the CDR3 is TGTGCCAGCTCACCTTCACAGCGGGACACCGGGGAGCTGTTTTTT.

V usage is TRBV19 and J usage is TRBJ2-5; 8 positions match TRBD2. V lost 7 bases to trimming and J lost 5 bases; unmatched junction nucleotides: 9. CDR3 length: 14 residues. The germline V gene has CDR1 LNHDA and CDR2 SQIVND (reference sequence). CDR3 sequence reads: CASTPTGGGETQYF. The CDR3 DNA is TGTGCCAGTACCCCAACCGGGGGGGGCGAGACCCAGTACTTC.

This sequence joins TRBV19 and TRBJ1-5, with D perhaps TRBD1 (5 bases). Germline lookup yields CDR1 LNHDA and CDR2 SQIVND (reference sequence). The CDR3 has 13 residues. With 5 bases removed from V and 6 bases from J, the gap between germline ends came to 11 bases. CDR3 loop: CASSLGVAQPQHF. As DNA, the CDR3 is TGTGCCAGTAGTTTAGGGGTAGCTCAGCCCCAGCATTTT.

The rearrangement uses TRBV4-2 and TRBJ2-3, with TRBD2 matching over 10 bases. J was trimmed by 0 bases and V by 5 bases; bases with no gene match: 11. Germline loops: CDR1 LGHNA, CDR2 YNFKEQ. This CDR3 is built from 18 residues. Here the CDR3 reads CASSSLGTSVSSTDTQYF. In DNA form, the CDR3 reads TGTGCCAGCAGCTCACTGGGGACTAGCGTCTCTAGCACAGATACGCAGTATTTT.

The chain links TRBV4-2 to TRBJ1-1; a possible D gene is TRBD1 (5 bases). Trimming left V 2 bases short and J 10 bases short, with 20 bases between. Germline CDR1 and CDR2: LGHNA and YNFKEQ. This CDR3 spans 15 amino acids. Here the CDR3 reads CASSQRLQAQTGAFF. The CDR3 DNA sequence: TGTGCCAGCAGCCAAAGATTACAGGCCCAAACGGGAGCTTTCTTT.

This clone occurred a few times. CDR3 sequence reads: CASSDSTGRNSPLHF. CDR3 nucleotides: TGTGCCAGCAGTGACTCGACAGGGCGGAATTCACCCCTCCACTTT. The rearrangement uses TRBV6-4 and TRBJ1-6; 7 bases are shared with TRBD1. This CDR3 has 15 amino acids. Per germline, CDR1 MRHNA and CDR2 SNTAGT. Germline trimming cut 0 bases from V and 7 bases from J; bases unmatched to any gene: 3.

CDR3: CASTRTSGAGGQETQYF. CDR3 DNA: TGTGCCAGCACCCGGACTAGCGGGGCCGGCGGCCAAGAGACCCAGTACTTC. The chain employs TRBV3-1 (or the pseudogene TRBV3-2) and TRBJ2-5; TRBD2 matches 12 bases. CDR1 and CDR2 from the germline V gene are LGHDT and YNNKEL (reference sequence). Trimming cost V 7 bases and J 1 base; bases outside gene matches: 10. The CDR3 loop spans 17 amino acids.

The V gene is TRBV28, the J gene TRBJ1-1, with D possibly being TRBD1 (5 bases). The CDR3 sequence is 13 residues long. Trimming stripped 6 bases from V and 4 bases from J, with 12 bases between. Germline values: CDR1 MDHEN, CDR2 SYDVKM. The CDR3 is CASSLPGGTEAFF. CDR3 DNA sequence: TGTGCCAGCAGCCTACCGGGGGGCACTGAAGCTTTCTTT.

The V and J genes are TRBV19 and TRBJ2-3; 9 nucleotides agree with TRBD1. CDR3 length: 16 amino acids. Trimming took 5 bases from V and 4 from J; bases not matched to a gene: 10. The germline CDR1 and CDR2 sequences are LNHDA and SQIVND (reference sequence). The CDR3 loop reads CASSAGTGLPPDTQYF. DNA of the CDR3: TGTGCCAGTAGTGCCGGGACAGGGTTACCCCCAGATACGCAGTATTTT.

The chain recombines TRBV19 with TRBJ1-3; D is uncertain. The germline V gene has CDR1 LNHDA and CDR2 SQIVND (reference sequence). The V and J ends lost 6 bases and 0 bases respectively, with 12 bases between them. The length of the CDR3 is 15 residues. CDR3 sequence reads: CASRFAALSGNTIYF. DNA for the CDR3: TGTGCCAGTAGATTCGCGGCGCTCTCTGGAAACACCATATATTTT. The complete variable domain, with remaining parts taken from reference TRBV19 and TRBJ1-3, reads DGGITQSPKYLFRKEGQNVTLSCEQNLNHDAMYWYRQDPGQGLRLIYYSQIVNDFQKGDIAEGYSVSREKKESFPLTVTSAQKNPTAFYLCASRFAALSGNTIYFGEGSWLTVV.

The J gene is TRBJ2-7, the V gene TRBV7-8, with 8 nucleotides matching TRBD2. CDR1 is SGHVS, CDR2 FQNEAQ, per germline. The V segment lost 0 bases and the J segment 5 bases; nucleotides outside the gene matches: 9. The CDR3 spans 16 residues. This CDR3 is CASSLAGGASLNEQYF. As DNA, the CDR3 is TGTGCCAGCAGCTTAGCCGGGGGGGCCTCACTTAACGAGCAGTACTTC.

The CDR3 sequence is CASRLEAGSTGELFF. The CDR3 coding sequence is TGTGCCAGCAGATTGGAAGCGGGGTCCACCGGGGAGCTGTTTTTT. The chain carries TRBV2 and TRBJ2-2, with 7 bases identical to TRBD2. Trimming at V came to 6 bases and at J to 4 bases, leaving 8 bases not matched to a gene. Germline V gene data show CDR1 as SNHLY and CDR2 as FYNNEI. This CDR3 has 15 residues.

The chain joins TRBV7-9 to TRBJ1-2; 7 positions match TRBD1. The CDR3 runs to 15 residues. V was pared by 5 bases and J by 10 bases, with 16 bases of the junction left unmatched. The germline V gene encodes CDR1 SEHNR and CDR2 FQNEAQ (reference sequence). CDR3 sequence reads: CASSTPTGSSVDYTF. The CDR3 DNA is TGTGCCAGCAGCACCCCGACAGGGTCTTCAGTCGACTACACCTTC.

The V and J genes are TRBV4-1 and TRBJ2-5; TRBD2 is a possible D gene (6 bases). CDR3 length: 16 residues. The germline CDR1 and CDR2 sequences are MGHRA and YSYEKL. V lost 1 base and J 4 bases, leaving 16 bases between the germline ends. CDR3 sequence: CASSQVERVKGETQYF. In DNA form, the CDR3 reads TGCGCCAGCAGCCAAGTGGAGCGGGTGAAGGGAGAGACCCAGTACTTC.

The J gene is TRBJ1-5, the V gene TRBV4-3, with a possible D match to TRBD1 (6 bases). V lost 1 base to trimming and J lost 6 bases, with 13 bases between them. The CDR3 is 15 amino acids. In germline, CDR1 is LGHNA, CDR2 YSLEER. CDR3 DNA sequence: TGCGCCAGCAGCCAAGGGTCAGGGGTGGGTCAGCCCCAGCATTTT. Residues: CASSQGSGVGQPQHF.

The chain carries TRBV19 and TRBJ2-7; tentative D call: TRBD2 (7 bases). The germline CDR1 and CDR2 sequences are LNHDA and SQIVND (reference sequence). V lost 5 bases and J 5 bases, leaving 25 bases between the germline ends. The CDR3 spans 17 residues. The CDR3 protein is CASSFTRRGGASHEQYF. The CDR3 nucleotides read TGTGCCAGTAGTTTCACACGTCGCGGGGGCGCTTCCCACGAGCAGTACTTC.

As DNA, the CDR3 is TGTGCCAGCAGTACCCCCCTCACCCGCGGCTACAATGAGCAGTTCTTC. It encodes CASSTPLTRGYNEQFF. The chain employs TRBV28 and TRBJ2-1; no definite D call. CDR1 is MDHEN and CDR2 is SYDVKM in the germline V gene. The CDR3 consists of 16 residues. Trimming removed 5 bases from V and 3 bases from J, with 17 bases in between.

About this clone: Other DNA sequences of this sample code for an identical CDR3. The chain combines TRBV12-5 with TRBJ2-2, with 13 positions matching TRBD2. With 6 bases clipped from V and 2 bases from J, the junction kept 3 bases outside the gene matches. Germline lookup yields CDR1 LGHNT and CDR2 FRNRAP. The CDR3 is 16 residues long. CDR3 region: CASGRTSGGNTGELFF. CDR3 in DNA: TGTGCTAGTGGCCGGACTAGCGGGGGAAACACCGGGGAGCTGTTTTTT. Together with reference TRBV12-5 and TRBJ2-2, the CDR3 gives the full variable domain: DARVTQTPRHKVTEMGQEVTMRCQPILGHNTVFWYRQTMMQGLELLAYFRNRAPLDDSGMPKDRFSAEMPDATLATLKIQPSEPRDSAVYFCASGRTSGGNTGELFFGEGSRLTVL.

The chain links TRBV6-5 to TRBJ1-5; TRBD1 is a possible D gene (5 bases). The length of the CDR3 is 15 residues. Germline V lookup: CDR1 MNHEY, CDR2 SVGAGI. V lost 0 bases and J lost 2, with 8 bases in between. CDR3 residues: CASSYSPGRNQPQHF. For the CDR3, the DNA is TGTGCCAGCAGTTACTCCCCAGGGCGCAATCAGCCCCAGCATTTT.

The chain employs TRBV7-9 and TRBJ2-1, with TRBD2 matching over 13 bases. V was clipped by 3 bases and J by 0 bases; unmatched bases: 8. CDR3 size: 19 residues. The germline V gene has CDR1 SEHNR and CDR2 FQNEAQ (reference sequence). The CDR3 nucleotides are TGTGCCAGCAGCTTCGGTCGACTAGCGGGGGGAAACTCCTACAATGAGCAGTTCTTC. Translating gives CASSFGRLAGGNSYNEQFF. Supplemented by reference TRBV7-9 and TRBJ2-1, the full variable domain reads DTGVSQNPRHKITKRGQNVTFRCDPISEHNRLYWYRQTLGQGPEFLTYFQNEAQLEKSRLLSDRFSAERPKGSFSTLEIQRTEQGDSAMYLCASSFGRLAGGNSYNEQFFGPGTRLTVL.

The J gene is TRBJ2-7, the V gene TRBV7-3; 9 positions agree with TRBD1. Germline loops: CDR1 SGHTA, CDR2 FQGTGA. V shed 5 bases, J shed 5 bases, and the junction held 10 bases outside the gene matches. CDR3 length: 15 residues. The CDR3 is CASSVTGTGRDEQYF. CDR3 DNA sequence: TGTGCCAGCAGCGTCACCGGGACAGGGAGAGACGAGCAGTACTTC.

The chain recombines TRBV19 with TRBJ2-7, with no clear D. Germline V lookup: CDR1 LNHDA, CDR2 SQIVND (reference sequence). V lost 5 bases, J lost 3 bases, and 8 bases lay in between. The CDR3 has 12 amino acids. The CDR3 spells CASSSPSYEQYF. DNA for the CDR3: TGTGCCAGTAGTTCCCCGAGCTACGAGCAGTACTTC.